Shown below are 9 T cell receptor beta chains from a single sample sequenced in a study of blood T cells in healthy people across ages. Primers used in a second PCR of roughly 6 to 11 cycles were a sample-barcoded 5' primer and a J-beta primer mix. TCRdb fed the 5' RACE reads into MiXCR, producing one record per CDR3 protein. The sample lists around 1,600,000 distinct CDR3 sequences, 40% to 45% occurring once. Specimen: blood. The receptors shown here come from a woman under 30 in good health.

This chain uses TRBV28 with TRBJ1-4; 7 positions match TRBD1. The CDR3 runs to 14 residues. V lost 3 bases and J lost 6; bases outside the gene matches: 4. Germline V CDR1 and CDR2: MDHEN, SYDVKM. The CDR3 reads CASSFRQGDEKLFF. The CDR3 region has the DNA TGTGCCAGCAGTTTTAGGCAGGGGGATGAAAAACTGTTTTTT.

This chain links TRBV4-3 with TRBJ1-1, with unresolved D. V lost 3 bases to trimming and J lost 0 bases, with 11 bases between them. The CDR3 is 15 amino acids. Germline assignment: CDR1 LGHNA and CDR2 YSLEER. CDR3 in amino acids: CASSHQDGMNTEAFF. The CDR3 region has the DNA TGCGCCAGCAGCCATCAGGACGGGATGAACACTGAAGCTTTCTTT.

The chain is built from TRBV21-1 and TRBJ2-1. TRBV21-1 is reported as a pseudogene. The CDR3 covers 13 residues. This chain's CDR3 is CASSKGLSNEQFF. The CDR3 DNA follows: TGTGCCAGCAGCAAAGGACTTAGCAATGAGCAGTTCTTC.

CDR3 amino acids: CASSFGLAGLNYNEQFF. CDR3 bases: TGTGCCAGCAGTTTCGGACTAGCGGGACTAAACTACAATGAGCAGTTCTTC. The rearrangement links TRBV6-2 or TRBV6-3 to TRBJ2-1, with 12 bases that match TRBD2. Germline CDR1 MNHEY, CDR2 SVGEGT. V dropped 4 bases and J dropped 3; count of bases not matched to a gene: 7. This CDR3 region has 17 residues.

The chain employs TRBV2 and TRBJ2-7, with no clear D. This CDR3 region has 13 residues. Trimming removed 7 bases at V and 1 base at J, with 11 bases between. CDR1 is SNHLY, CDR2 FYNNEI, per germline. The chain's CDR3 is CASNPVFSYEQYF. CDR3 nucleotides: TGTGCCAGCAATCCGGTTTTTTCCTACGAGCAGTACTTC.

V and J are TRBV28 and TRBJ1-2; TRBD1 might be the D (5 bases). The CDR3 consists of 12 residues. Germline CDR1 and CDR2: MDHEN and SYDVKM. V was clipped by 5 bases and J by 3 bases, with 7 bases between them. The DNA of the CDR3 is TGTGCCAGCAGTGCAGGGTACTATGGCTACACCTTC. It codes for CASSAGYYGYTF.

CDR3 in amino acids: CASSFGTLAGDEQFF. CDR3 nucleotides: TGCGCCAGCAGCTTCGGGACTCTTGCAGGGGATGAGCAGTTCTTC. This sequence joins TRBV5-1 and TRBJ2-1; possibly TRBD1 or TRBD2 for D (6 bases each). The CDR3 spans 15 residues. Germline CDR1 and CDR2: SGHRS and YFSETQ. V lost 2 bases to trimming and J lost 8 bases, with 17 bases between them.

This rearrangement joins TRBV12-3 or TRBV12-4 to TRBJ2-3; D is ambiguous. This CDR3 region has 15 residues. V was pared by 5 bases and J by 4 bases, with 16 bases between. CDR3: CASSRFRLRADTQYF. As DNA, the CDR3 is TGTGCCAGCAGTCGATTCAGGCTCCGCGCAGATACGCAGTATTTT.

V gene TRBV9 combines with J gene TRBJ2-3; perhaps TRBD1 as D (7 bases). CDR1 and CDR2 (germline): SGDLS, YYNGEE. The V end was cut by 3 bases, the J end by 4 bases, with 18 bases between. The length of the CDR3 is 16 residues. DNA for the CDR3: TGTGCCAGCAGCGCTTCAGGGGGGCGCCCCTCAGATACGCAGTATTTT. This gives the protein CASSASGGRPSDTQYF.